This T cell receptor beta chain was sequenced during a study of blood T cell repertoires in COVID-19. Study summary: The United States, Italy and Spain were the sources of the acute and convalescent COVID-19 samples. PBMCs, B-cell-depleted T cells, or T cells were the source of the cDNA or gDNA that made up the material.

Method: immunoSEQ multiplex PCR; TCRdb's copy keeps in-frame clones and lacks some. The sample contains about 100,000 clones, approximately 89% of which appear only once. Looked up from germline, CDR1 is SQVTM and CDR2 is ANQGSEA. The CDR3 extends over 12 amino acids. V lost 2 bases, J lost 2 bases, and 6 bases lay in between. This TCR was sampled from a man aged 55 to 69 with acute or convalescent COVID-19. Sequenced: peripheral blood. V is TRBV29-1 and J is TRBJ1-2, with D unclear. CDR3 sequence reads: CSVEPGNYGYTF. DNA for the CDR3: TGCAGCGTTGAACCAGGAAACTATGGCTACACCTTC.